These 21 T cell receptor beta chains were sequenced from one sample in a study of blood T cells in healthy people across ages. With a J-beta primer mix and a sample-barcoded 5' primer, a second PCR ran roughly 6 to 12 cycles. MiXCR was run by TCRdb on the 5' RACE reads, yielding one entry per CDR3 protein. The sample has about 720,000 distinct CDR3 sequences, 22% seen once. Source material: blood. These receptor sequences come from a man between 65 and 85 years old in good health.

This clonotype was detected a few times. J is TRBJ1-4 and V is TRBV29-1; TRBD1 aligns across 9 bases. The CDR3 runs 14 residues. The J segment lost 8 bases and the V segment lost 0 bases, leaving 4 bases of the junction unmatched. The germline CDR1 and CDR2 sequences are SQVTM and ANQGSEA. The CDR3 region has the DNA TGCAGCGTTGAAGATAGGACAGGGGAGGAAAAACTGTTTTTT. Amino acid sequence: CSVEDRTGEEKLFF.

The chain employs TRBV29-1 and TRBJ1-2; D ambiguous. CDR3 length: 13 amino acids. Germline V gene lookup returns CDR1 SQVTM and CDR2 ANQGSEA. The V end lost 3 bases, the J end lost 2 bases, and 10 bases lay between the germline ends. The CDR3 is CSVDMRENYGYTF. In DNA, the CDR3 is TGCAGCGTTGATATGCGGGAAAACTATGGCTACACCTTC.

Points on this clonotype: This is likely a read error, given that the CDR3 carries no conserved phenylalanine or tryptophan at its end. V and J are TRBV29-1 and TRBJ1-1; TRBD1 might be the D (6 bases). Germline CDR1 reads SQVTM; CDR2 reads ANQGSEA. The CDR3 covers 13 residues. Deletions cut 4 bases from V and 4 bases from J, with 13 bases between. This CDR3 is CSVGPGALTEAFS. The CDR3 bases are TGCAGCGTTGGTCCAGGGGCACTCACTGAAGCTTTCTCT.

As DNA, the CDR3 is TGTGCCAGCGCAGACAACCATAGCAATCAGCCCCAGCATTTT. Amino acids: CASADNHSNQPQHF. The J gene is TRBJ1-5, the V gene TRBV2; D remains ambiguous. V was pared by 8 bases and J by 0 bases, with 11 bases between. Looked up from germline, CDR1 is SNHLY and CDR2 is FYNNEI. The CDR3 extends over 14 amino acids.

The genes are TRBV30 and TRBJ1-2, with no clear D. Trimming pared 1 base from V and 5 bases from J, leaving 8 bases between. From germline, CDR1 is GTSNPN and CDR2 SVGIG (reference sequence). The CDR3 extends over 12 amino acids. The CDR3 protein is CAWSEADYGYTF. CDR3 DNA: TGTGCCTGGAGTGAGGCGGATTATGGCTACACCTTC.

The chain links TRBV20-1 to TRBJ1-2; D may be TRBD1 (5 bases). The CDR3 sequence is 14 residues long. The V end was cut by 0 bases, the J end by 4 bases, with 12 bases between. The V gene's germline CDR1 is DFQATT and CDR2 SNEGSKA (reference sequence). CDR3 nucleotides: TGCAGTGCTAGAGACCCTCGTCAGGGCTATGGCTACACCTTC. Translated, it gives CSARDPRQGYGYTF.

This clonotype was observed a handful of times. The final CDR3 position lacks the conserved phenylalanine or tryptophan, pointing to a likely read error. This CDR3 is CASSASSPGLAGGNEQFL. The CDR3 coding sequence is TGTGCCAGCAGCGCCTCCTCACCGGGACTAGCGGGAGGGAATGAGCAGTTCCTC. V and J are TRBV9 and TRBJ2-1, with 16 bases aligning to TRBD2. Germline V gene lookup returns CDR1 SGDLS and CDR2 YYNGEE. Trimming at V came to 3 bases and at J to 7 bases, leaving 10 bases not matched to a gene. The CDR3 has 18 amino acids.

A few counts support this clonotype. The gene calls are TRBV5-5 and TRBJ1-4; D is unclear. This CDR3 spans 14 amino acids. V was cut by 1 base and J by 4 bases, with 8 bases left in between. CDR1 SGHKS and CDR2 YYEKEE come from the germline V gene (reference sequence). The CDR3 protein is CASSLSINNEKLFF. DNA for the CDR3: TGTGCCAGCAGCTTGAGCATAAATAATGAAAAACTGTTTTTT.

The genes are TRBV21-1 and TRBJ1-4. TRBV21-1 is noted as a pseudogene. This CDR3 has 13 residues. CDR3 region: CASSKESNEKLFF. CDR3 sequence (DNA): TGTGCCAGCAGCAAAGAATCAAATGAAAAACTGTTTTTT.

The CDR3 loop reads CATSDLVPGAGELFF. CDR3 DNA: TGTGCCACCAGTGATTTAGTTCCAGGGGCCGGGGAGCTGTTTTTT. J is TRBJ2-2 and V is TRBV24-1, with a weak D call TRBD1 (6 bases). V was pared by 1 base and J by 6 bases, with 11 bases between. The CDR3 length is 15 residues. The V gene's germline CDR1 is KGHDR and CDR2 SFDVKD.

As for this clonotype: A read error may produce the germline difference seen at one junction end. CDR3 amino acids: CVSSEPRHYEQYF. For the CDR3, the DNA is TGTGTCAGCAGTGAACCACGGCACTACGAGCAGTACTTC. The rearrangement joins TRBV6-1 to TRBJ2-7; D not certain. The CDR3 has 13 residues. Looked up from germline, CDR1 is MNHNS and CDR2 is SASEGT.

This chain links TRBV7-9 with TRBJ2-4, with D perhaps assigned TRBD1 or TRBD2 (6 bases each). The germline V and J ends were trimmed by 1 base and 2 bases, with 9 bases remaining between them. The CDR3 is made up of 15 amino acids. Germline loops: CDR1 SEHNR, CDR2 FQNEAQ (reference sequence). The CDR3 region has the DNA TGTGCCAGCAGCTTAGAAGGGGGGACCAAAAACATTCAGTACTTC. The encoded protein is CASSLEGGTKNIQYF.

This clonotype appeared many times. The rearrangement links TRBV7-6 to TRBJ2-1, with TRBD2 identical over 11 bases. The CDR3 loop spans 18 amino acids. Germline values: CDR1 SGHVS, CDR2 FNYEAQ. V lost 3 bases and J lost 6; bases outside the gene matches: 13. In DNA, the CDR3 is TGTGCCAGCAGCTTGGGGAAAAAACTAGCGGGGGTACCCAATGAGCAGTTCTTC. Protein: CASSLGKKLAGVPNEQFF.

This clonotype was seen only a few times. This chain links TRBV29-1 with TRBJ2-6; TRBD1 matches at 7 bases. The CDR3 loop spans 16 amino acids. Germline V CDR1 and CDR2: SQVTM, ANQGSEA. J gave up 3 bases and V 5 bases, and 10 bases lay outside the gene matches. The CDR3 region is CSVTGDERRGANVLTF. CDR3 coding DNA: TGCAGCGTTACAGGGGACGAGCGTCGTGGGGCCAACGTCCTGACTTTC.

This clonotype was recorded a few times. Since no conserved phenylalanine or tryptophan closes the CDR3, a read error is the likely cause. This chain links TRBV7-7 with TRBJ2-5; a weak D match, TRBD2 (7 bases). CDR1 SSHAT and CDR2 FNYEAQ come from the germline V gene (reference sequence). Deletions cut 5 bases from V and 11 bases from J, with 21 bases between. The CDR3 loop spans 14 amino acids. The CDR3 protein is CASSPPQGGSSQYV. CDR3 sequence (DNA): TGTGCCAGCAGCCCCCCACAGGGAGGGTCCTCGCAGTACGTC.

This clonotype was observed a few times. The CDR3 DNA reads as TGCAGTGCTAGACCCACTTCCTTTACAGATACGCAGTATTTT. It encodes CSARPTSFTDTQYF. The chain has TRBV20-1 and TRBJ2-3; D is ambiguous. CDR1 DFQATT and CDR2 SNEGSKA come from the germline V gene (reference sequence). This CDR3 has 14 residues. V gave up 2 bases and J gave up 3 bases, with 12 bases separating them.

In its sample, this clonotype was seen a few times. This chain uses TRBV20-1 with TRBJ2-4; 8 bases match TRBD1. Germline V lookup: CDR1 DFQATT, CDR2 SNEGSKA (reference sequence). The ends lost 5 bases at V and 1 base at J; junction bases unmatched: 4. The CDR3 has 14 amino acids. The CDR3 DNA sequence: TGCAGTGCTGGGACAGGCGTTGCCAAAAACATTCAGTACTTC. Protein sequence: CSAGTGVAKNIQYF.

The J gene is TRBJ1-1, the V gene TRBV6-6, with D perhaps matching TRBD1 (6 bases). This CDR3 spans 16 amino acids. Deletions cut 0 bases from V and 0 bases from J, with 11 bases between. CDR1 and CDR2 from the germline V gene are MNHNY and SVGAGI (reference sequence). For the CDR3, the DNA is TGTGCCAGCAGTTACTCCGGGGGGCACATGAACACTGAAGCTTTCTTT. This codes for CASSYSGGHMNTEAFF.

This clonotype turned up a few times. The rearrangement links TRBV10-3 to TRBJ2-5; either TRBD1 or TRBD2 may supply D (5 bases each). The germline gives CDR1 ENHRY, CDR2 SYGVKD. The V end was cut by 6 bases, the J end by 5 bases, with 16 bases between. The CDR3 is 14 amino acids. The CDR3 is CAIRIRDLGETQYF. In DNA, the CDR3 is TGTGCCATCAGGATCCGGGACCTCGGGGAGACCCAGTACTTC.

This rearrangement joins TRBV10-3 to TRBJ2-3; D not resolved. Trimming took 5 bases from V and 5 from J, leaving 11 bases between them. The CDR3 spans 13 residues. Germline V CDR1 and CDR2: ENHRY, SYGVKD. CDR3 coding DNA: TGTGCCATCAGTCTTGATAGTTTAGATACGCAGTATTTT. This gives the protein CAISLDSLDTQYF.

This clonotype was picked up a small number of times. J is TRBJ1-5 and V is TRBV18; unclear D gene. There are 13 residues in the CDR3. Germline V gene data show CDR1 as KGHSH and CDR2 as LQKENI. V was clipped by 3 bases and J by 3 bases, with 6 bases between them. CDR3 DNA sequence: TGTGCCAGCTCACCGGGAGCCAATCAGCCCCAGCATTTT. The encoded protein is CASSPGANQPQHF.